Detailed here is one TCR beta chain. Trimming stripped 4 bases from V and 6 bases from J, with 13 bases between. The CDR3 totals 13 residues. Per the germline V gene, CDR1 is SGHNT and CDR2 is YYREEE (reference sequence). This record belongs to a study of blood T cell repertoires in COVID-19. Sequencing was performed with immunoSEQ multiplex PCR; in TCRdb, only in-frame clones are kept and a portion is missing. The data show 250,000 or so clones, around nine tenths seen once. The sequence was collected from a woman under 30 who had recovered from COVID-19. This chain connects TRBV5-4 to TRBJ1-2; a possible D gene is TRBD1 (6 bases). The material sequenced was PBMCs or T cells enriched from blood (not recorded which). The CDR3 coding sequence is TGTGCCAGCAGCCCAGGGGTCGCCAATGGCTACACCTTC. The encoded protein is CASSPGVANGYTF.